Listed below are T cell receptor beta chains from one sample, sequenced in a study of CD8 T cells in ankylosing spondylitis. Using its own MiXCR run on the 5' RACE reads, TCRdb lists one record per CDR3 protein. Of 200,000 or so distinct CDR3 sequences in the sample, roughly 13% are singletons; the top ten hold 9.5% to 11%. The specimen sequenced was blood, either unsorted or a sorted T cell fraction (not recorded which). These receptors originate from a female donor with ankylosing spondylitis or in good health (not recorded which). CDR3s include the opening cysteine and the closing phenylalanine or tryptophan. A D gene is named only where the DNA matches it firmly. For some rows the clone size is stated as once, few or many, or as a class when expanded; others skip it.

abundance,v_gene,d_gene,j_gene,CDR3aa,CDR3nt
many,TRBV28,.,TRBJ2-1,CASRDTGHNEQFF,TGTGCCAGCAGAGATACAGGGCACAATGAGCAGTTCTTC
few,TRBV5-1,.,TRBJ1-3,CASSATTVSSGNTIYF,TGCGCCAGCAGCGCCACGACGGTGAGCTCTGGAAACACCATATATTTT
many,TRBV6-1,.,TRBJ1-2,CASSEEGSGYTF,TGTGCCAGCAGTGAAGAGGGCTCCGGCTACACCTTC
many,TRBV4-3,.,TRBJ2-3,CASSQEPGSSTDTQYF,TGCGCCAGCAGCCAAGAGCCGGGCAGCAGCACAGATACGCAGTATTTT
many,TRBV4-3,.,TRBJ2-1,CASSQVATSRGDEQFF,TGCGCCAGCAGCCAAGTCGCCACTAGTCGAGGGGATGAGCAGTTCTTC
.,TRBV7-9,.,TRBJ1-4,CASSPGSLEGKLFF,TGTGCCAGCAGCCCCGGGAGTCTGGAGGGAAAACTGTTTTTT
few,TRBV12-3/TRBV12-4,.,TRBJ2-7,CASTAGSVSYEQYF,TGTGCCAGCACCGCTGGGTCCGTCTCCTACGAGCAGTACTTC
many,TRBV7-9,.,TRBJ1-5,CASSSGGINQPQHF,TGTGCCAGCAGCTCCGGGGGGATCAATCAGCCCCAGCATTTT
many,TRBV24-1,TRBD2,TRBJ2-1,CATSARRLAGGFYNEQFF,TGTGCCACCAGTGCCCGGCGACTAGCGGGAGGATTCTACAATGAGCAGTTCTTC
.,TRBV7-8,TRBD2,TRBJ2-5,CASSSRLAGPVDQDTQYF,TGTGCCAGCAGCTCGAGGCTAGCGGGACCGGTTGACCAAGACACCCAGTACTTC
many,TRBV20-1,TRBD1,TRBJ1-6,CSARGDRVHNSPLHF,TGCAGTGCTAGAGGGGACAGGGTCCATAATTCACCCCTCCACTTT
many,TRBV5-4,TRBD1,TRBJ1-2,CASTTDRAGGYTF,TGTGCCAGCACTACGGACAGGGCCGGTGGCTACACCTTC
.,TRBV19,.,TRBJ2-5,CASSITREGHETQYF,TGTGCCAGTAGTATAACCCGCGAGGGCCACGAGACCCAGTACTTC
few,TRBV7-2,TRBD2,TRBJ2-3,CASSLGLAGTVDTQYF,TGTGCCAGCAGCTTGGGACTAGCGGGAACCGTAGATACGCAGTATTTT
.,TRBV29-1,.,TRBJ1-1,CSVERTANTEAFF,TGCAGCGTTGAACGGACAGCGAACACTGAAGCTTTCTTT
.,TRBV30,.,TRBJ1-1,CAWSSMMGTEAFF,TGTGCCTGGAGTTCCATGATGGGCACTGAAGCTTTCTTT